This is a list of T cell receptor beta chains from one sample in a study of response to subunit inactivated influenza vaccine. TCRdb re-called the RT-PCR reads with MiXCR, one entry per CDR3 protein. This sample has about 540,000 distinct CDR3 sequences, with 14% found just once. Sample: PBMCs from blood, taken 11 to 12 days after vaccination. All receptors derive from a man between 45 and 60 years old who received an inactivated influenza vaccine. The CDR3 runs from the conserved cysteine through the conserved F or W. D genes are given only for firm matches. Some rows have no size entry. The others give once, few or many, or a class for an expanded clone.

D gene	clone size	J gene	V gene	CDR3 DNA	CDR3 protein
.	.	TRBJ2-2	TRBV7-2	TGTGCCAGCAGTACTAGGTGGCAGAGCTCGAACACCGGGGAGCTGTTTTTT	CASSTRWQSSNTGELFF
.	.	TRBJ1-2	TRBV12-3/TRBV12-4	TGTGCCAGCAGTTCCCTAAACTATGGCTACACCTTC	CASSSLNYGYTF
.	many	TRBJ2-3	TRBV10-3	TGTGCCATCGGAGCACCAGCAGATACGCAGTATTTT	CAIGAPADTQYF
TRBD1	few	TRBJ2-3	TRBV10-3	TGTGCCATCAGTACCGGGACAGGGGGATCGGATACGCAGTATTTT	CAISTGTGGSDTQYF
TRBD2	few	TRBJ2-3	TRBV5-1	TGCGCCAGCAGCTTGGGAAGTAGCGGGAGAATCCACCTCTACACAGATACGCAGTATTTT	CASSLGSSGRIHLYTDTQYF
TRBD2	few	TRBJ2-2	TRBV3-1	TGTGCCAGCAGCCTGCCGACTAGCGGGGGGAACACCGGGGAGCTGTTTTTT	CASSLPTSGGNTGELFF
TRBD1	.	TRBJ1-4	TRBV12-3/TRBV12-4	TGTGCCAGCAGAACCCGGACAGGGAATGAAAAACTGTTTTTT	CASRTRTGNEKLFF
.	.	TRBJ1-1	TRBV6-2/TRBV6-3	TGTGCCAGCAGTTATCCCCAGGGAGGGGTTGAAGCTTTCTTT	CASSYPQGGVEAFF
.	.	TRBJ2-7	TRBV5-1	TGCGCCAGCAGCTTCGTCCAAAAGGACGAGCAGTACTTC	CASSFVQKDEQYF
TRBD2	few	TRBJ2-7	TRBV3-1	TGTGCCAGCAGCCGGGATAGCGGGAGGGCCCTCAGCGAGCAGTACTTC	CASSRDSGRALSEQYF
.	.	TRBJ1-1	TRBV12-3/TRBV12-4	TGTGCCAGCATGTTGACAGGCACTGAAGCTTTCTTT	CASMLTGTEAFF
.	many	TRBJ2-5	TRBV7-9	TGTGCCAGCAGCCCGTCGTATGGCCAAGAGACCCAGTACTTC	CASSPSYGQETQYF
.	.	TRBJ2-7	TRBV7-9	TGTGCCAGCAGTTACAATAACTACGAGCAGTACTTC	CASSYNNYEQYF
.	.	TRBJ1-1	TRBV20-1	TGCAGTGCTAGAGGGGGTAAAGGCGGTGAAGCTTTCTTT	CSARGGKGGEAFF
TRBD1	few	TRBJ2-7	TRBV12-3/TRBV12-4	TGTGCCAGCAGTTTAGGGCAGGGGGCGGTCTCCTACGAGCAGTACTTC	CASSLGQGAVSYEQYF
.	few	TRBJ2-2	TRBV5-1	TGCGCCAGCAGCTCTATGGCAGTTCGGAGCACCGGGGAGCTGTTTTTT	CASSSMAVRSTGELFF
TRBD2	many	TRBJ2-1	TRBV7-9	TGTGCCAGCAGCTTTCGACTAGCAGGCTCCTACAATGAGCAGTTCTTC	CASSFRLAGSYNEQFF
.	few	TRBJ1-4	TRBV5-5	TGTGCCAGCAGCTTGCAAGGCCTAGCCGAGGGGGAAAAACTGTTTTTT	CASSLQGLAEGEKLFF
TRBD1	.	TRBJ1-5	TRBV5-6	TGTGCCAGCAGCTCCCGGACAGGGACATATCAGCCCCAGCATTTT	CASSSRTGTYQPQHF
TRBD1	few	TRBJ2-7	TRBV4-3	TGCGCCAGCAGCCAAGAACCCCCGTTGCAGGGGGCCTACGAGCAGTACTTC	CASSQEPPLQGAYEQYF
.	few	TRBJ2-1	TRBV18	TGTGCCAGCTCACCAGAGGGGGATGAGCAGTTCTTC	CASSPEGDEQFF
TRBD1	.	TRBJ2-7	TRBV12-3/TRBV12-4	TGTGCCAGCAGTTTAGGTGGGACAGGATCCCACGAGCAGTACTTC	CASSLGGTGSHEQYF
.	.	TRBJ2-2	TRBV11-3	TGTGCCAGCAGCTCCTACCTGGAGGGGCGCACCGGGGAGCTGTTTTTT	CASSSYLEGRTGELFF
.	few	TRBJ1-6	TRBV12-3/TRBV12-4	TGTGCCAGCAGTTTGAAGGGGTTACATTCACCCCTCCACTTT	CASSLKGLHSPLHF
.	few	TRBJ2-7	TRBV6-2/TRBV6-3	TGTGCCAGCAGTTACCTGGGGCTCTACGAGCAGTACTTC	CASSYLGLYEQYF
TRBD1	many	TRBJ2-1	TRBV29-1	TGCAGCGTTGAAACTGACAGGGCAGGTGAGCAGTTCTTC	CSVETDRAGEQFF
.	.	TRBJ1-2	TRBV7-2	TGTGCCAGCAGCCCCTCCGGGGCCGGCTACACCTTC	CASSPSGAGYTF
.	few	TRBJ2-2	TRBV20-1	TGCAGTGCTAGAACGACAGGTGGGACCGGGGAGCTGTTTTTT	CSARTTGGTGELFF
TRBD2	.	TRBJ2-7	TRBV27	TGTGCCAGCAGTCCCACTAGCGGCCTCTCCTACGAGCAGTACTTC	CASSPTSGLSYEQYF
TRBD1	.	TRBJ1-4	TRBV29-1	TGCAGCGTCGAACAGGGGGGGAAGAACGAAAAACTGTTTTTT	CSVEQGGKNEKLFF
.	few	TRBJ2-6	TRBV29-1	TGCAGCGTTGAAGGGGTAGGGGTTGGGGCCAACGTCCTGACTTTC	CSVEGVGVGANVLTF
TRBD1	.	TRBJ1-1	TRBV13	TGTGCCAGCAGCCCCCCGGACAGGGGCTACCGGGCGGACACTGAAGCTTTCTTT	CASSPPDRGYRADTEAFF